Described below is a single T cell receptor beta chain sequence and its context. Its antigen is unknown. This sample stems from a study of radiotherapy plus CTLA-4 blockade in lung cancer. Whole-study results and caveats: In blood, TCR clones derived from the tumor expanded after radiotherapy plus ipilimumab.

The method was immunoSEQ multiplex PCR; TCRdb's version includes in-frame clones alone and lacks a portion of them. The sample lists approximately 60,000 clones, roughly 80% occurring once. CDR3 length: 17 residues. V lost 1 base, J lost 0 bases, and 14 bases lay in between. The V gene's germline CDR1 is SGHAT and CDR2 FQNNGV. Sequenced here: peripheral blood, sampled from a patient treated with radiotherapy plus ipilimumab. The V and J genes are TRBV11-2 and TRBJ2-3; no reliable D call. The clonotype comes from a human donor with non-small cell lung cancer who had a complete response to radiotherapy plus ipilimumab. This CDR3 is CASSLGYADTSTDTQYF. CDR3 DNA sequence: TGTGCCAGCAGCTTAGGTTACGCAGACACTAGCACAGATACGCAGTATTTT.